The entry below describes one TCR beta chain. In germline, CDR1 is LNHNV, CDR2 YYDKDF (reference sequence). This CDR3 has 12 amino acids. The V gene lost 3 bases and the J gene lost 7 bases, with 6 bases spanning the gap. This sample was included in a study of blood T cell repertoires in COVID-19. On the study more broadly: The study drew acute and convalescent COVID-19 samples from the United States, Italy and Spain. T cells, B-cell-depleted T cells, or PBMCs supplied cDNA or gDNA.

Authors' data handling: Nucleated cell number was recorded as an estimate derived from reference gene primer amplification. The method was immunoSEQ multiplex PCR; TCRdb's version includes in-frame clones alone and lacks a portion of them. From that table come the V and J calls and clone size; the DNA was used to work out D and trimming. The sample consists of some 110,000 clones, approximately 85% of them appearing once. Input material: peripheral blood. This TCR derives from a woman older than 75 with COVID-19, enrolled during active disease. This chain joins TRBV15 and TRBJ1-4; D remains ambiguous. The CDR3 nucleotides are TGTGCCACCAGCAGCCTCAGTGAAAAACTGTTTTTT. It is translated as CATSSLSEKLFF.